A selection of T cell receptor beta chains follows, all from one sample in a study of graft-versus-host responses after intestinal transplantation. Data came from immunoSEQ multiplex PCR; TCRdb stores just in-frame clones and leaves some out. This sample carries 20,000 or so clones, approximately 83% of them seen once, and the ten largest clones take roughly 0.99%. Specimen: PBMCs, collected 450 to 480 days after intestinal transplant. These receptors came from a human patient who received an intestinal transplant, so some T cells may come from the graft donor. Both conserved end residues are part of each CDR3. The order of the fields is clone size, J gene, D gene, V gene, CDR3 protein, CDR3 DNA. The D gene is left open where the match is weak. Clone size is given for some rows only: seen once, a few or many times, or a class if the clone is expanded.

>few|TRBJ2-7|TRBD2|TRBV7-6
CASSPAGTSGSPPSGEQYF
TGTGCCAGCAGCCCTGCCGGGACTAGCGGGAGTCCTCCTTCAGGGGAGCAGTACTTC
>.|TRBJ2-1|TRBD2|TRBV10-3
CAISEGLGLARDYNEQFF
TGTGCCATCAGTGAGGGCTTAGGACTAGCGCGGGACTACAATGAGCAGTTCTTC
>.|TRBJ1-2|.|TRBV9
CASNRDGPYGYTF
TGTGCCAGCAACCGGGACGGTCCCTATGGCTACACCTTC
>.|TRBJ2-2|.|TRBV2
CASSQEFGVAGELFF
TGTGCCAGCAGTCAGGAGTTCGGGGTTGCCGGGGAGCTGTTTTTT
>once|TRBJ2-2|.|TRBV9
CASSVMSAANTGELFF
TGTGCCAGCAGCGTAATGTCAGCGGCGAACACCGGGGAGCTGTTTTTT
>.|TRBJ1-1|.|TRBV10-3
CAISEVVDNTEAFF
TGTGCCATCAGTGAGGTCGTAGATAACACTGAAGCTTTCTTT
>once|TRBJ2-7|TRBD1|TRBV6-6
CASSPRLGTGGDEQYF
TGTGCCAGCAGTCCCAGGCTTGGGACAGGGGGAGACGAGCAGTACTTC
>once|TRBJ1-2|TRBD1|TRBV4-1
CASSQLGQGDGYTF
TGCGCCAGCAGCCAACTGGGACAGGGAGACGGCTACACCTTC
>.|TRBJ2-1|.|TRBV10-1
CASSEAETYNEQFF
TGCGCCAGCAGTGAAGCTGAAACCTACAATGAGCAGTTCTTC
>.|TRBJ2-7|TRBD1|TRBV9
CASSVRDRVDEQYF
TGTGCCAGCAGCGTCCGGGACAGGGTCGACGAGCAGTACTTC
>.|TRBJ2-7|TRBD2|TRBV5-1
CASSLEGRLAGGSRDYEQYF
TGCGCCAGCAGCTTGGAGGGTCGGCTAGCGGGAGGCTCGCGCGACTACGAGCAGTACTTC
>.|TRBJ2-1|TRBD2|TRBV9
CASSDGLDPYNEQFF
TGTGCCAGCAGCGACGGACTAGACCCCTACAATGAGCAGTTCTTC